Included here is one T cell receptor (beta chain) sequence, with context. The record originates from a study of response to subunit inactivated influenza vaccine. TCRdb redid the calling of the RT-PCR reads with MiXCR, one entry per CDR3 protein. The sample lists about 540,000 distinct CDR3 sequences, approximately 20% occurring once. This sample also belongs to another study, concerning T cells expressing NK-cell markers. That work adds: Researchers built TCR beta cDNA using 5'RACE template switching with UMIs. The TCR beta repertoires were obtained from sorted CD3+CD56+NKG2C+, CD3+CD56+NKG2C- and CD3+CD56-NKG2C+ T cells. HCMV serostatus: seven of eight sequenced donors positive, one negative. Of the CD8+ T cell pool in more than 5 donors, roughly 1.0-7.0% was accounted for by dominant NKG2C+ clonotypes. Researchers report these clonotypes also headed the CD3+CD56-NKG2C+ fraction in a handful of donors.

Specimen: CD4+ T cells sorted from PBMCs, collected 11 to 12 days after vaccination. This clonotype was obtained from a man between 45 and 60 years old who received an inactivated influenza vaccine.

The CDR3 DNA reads as TGCAGTGCCCCTGAAACCGGGACCAAAGAGACCCAGTACTTC. Amino acids: CSAPETGTKETQYF. V gene TRBV20-1 combines with J gene TRBJ2-5; D possibly matches TRBD1 or TRBD2 (5 bases each). The CDR3 covers 14 residues. Trimming shortened V by 6 bases and J by 3 bases, and 17 bases separated the two germline ends. Per the germline V gene, CDR1 is DFQATT and CDR2 is SNEGSKA (reference sequence).